Each of the 15 T cell receptor beta chains below was sequenced from the same sample in a study of shared T cell receptors in the human thymus. Some clones are missing from TCRdb's copy, which holds only in-frame ones; the method was immunoSEQ multiplex PCR. The profile covers approximately 400,000 clones, with approximately 95% appearing a single time and around 0.019% taken by the ten largest. The sequenced sample was thymocytes. The receptors were sampled from a human donor.

The chain combines TRBV15 with TRBJ1-1; TRBD1 aligns across 7 bases. The CDR3 spans 14 residues. V lost 1 base to trimming and J lost 8 bases; unmatched junction nucleotides: 7. CDR1 is LNHNV, CDR2 YYDKDF, per germline (reference sequence). The CDR3 coding sequence is TGTGCCACCAGCAGAGGGACGGGGACAGAAGAAGCTTTCTTT. Its protein product is CATSRGTGTEEAFF.

The rearrangement links TRBV27 to TRBJ2-1; 16 positions agree with TRBD2. Germline CDR1 and CDR2: MNHEY and SMNVEV (reference sequence). The CDR3 sequence is 16 residues long. V lost 6 bases, J lost 6 bases, and 5 bases stayed unmatched. The CDR3 DNA follows: TGTGCCAGCAGGGGACTAGCGGGAGGGCCAACCAATGAGCAGTTCTTC. It encodes CASRGLAGGPTNEQFF.

V gene TRBV18 combines with J gene TRBJ2-1; 13 positions agree with TRBD2. CDR3 length: 19 amino acids. Germline V gives CDR1 KGHSH, CDR2 LQKENI. Trimming at V came to 4 bases and at J to 0 bases, leaving 9 bases not matched to a gene. The CDR3 sequence: CASSQGLAGPGSSYNEQFF. CDR3 nucleotides: TGTGCCAGCTCACAGGGACTAGCGGGGCCCGGAAGCTCCTACAATGAGCAGTTCTTC. The full variable domain, its missing parts supplied by reference TRBV18 and TRBJ2-1, is NAGVMQNPRHLVRRRGQEARLRCSPMKGHSHVYWYRQLPEEGLKFMVYLQKENIIDESGMPKERFSAEFPKEGPSILRIQQVVRGDSAAYFCASSQGLAGPGSSYNEQFFGPGTRLTVL.

The J gene is TRBJ2-1, the V gene TRBV10-3; 7 bases match TRBD2. In germline, CDR1 is ENHRY, CDR2 SYGVKD. After removal of 6 bases from V and 8 bases from J, the junction contained 7 bases not matched to a gene. The CDR3 sequence is 13 residues long. The CDR3 nucleotides are TGTGCCATCAGGGGGGGGGAGTGGTATGAGCAGTTCTTC. It yields the protein CAIRGGEWYEQFF.

The chain is built from TRBV28 and TRBJ2-1; 7 bases line up with TRBD2. V lost 5 bases to trimming and J lost 0 bases; unmatched junction nucleotides: 7. Germline CDR1 MDHEN, CDR2 SYDVKM. The CDR3 length is 16 residues. CDR3 residues: CASSPLADLSYNEQFF. The CDR3 bases are TGTGCCAGCAGTCCCCTAGCGGACCTCTCCTACAATGAGCAGTTCTTC.

J is TRBJ1-5 and V is TRBV27; 9 nucleotides align to TRBD1. The ends lost 6 bases at V and 4 bases at J; junction bases unmatched: 7. The CDR3 loop spans 15 amino acids. CDR1 MNHEY and CDR2 SMNVEV come from the germline V gene (reference sequence). CDR3 sequence: CASSLDRGSNQPQHF. CDR3 nucleotides: TGTGCCAGCAGCCTAGACAGGGGGTCAAATCAGCCCCAGCATTTT.

The rearrangement joins TRBV7-9 to TRBJ1-5; TRBD1 matches at 9 bases. This CDR3 is built from 16 residues. The V gene's germline CDR1 is SEHNR and CDR2 FQNEAQ (reference sequence). J lost 2 bases, V lost 1 base, and 3 bases had no gene match. The CDR3: CASSLEGDRGNQPQHF. DNA of the CDR3: TGTGCCAGCAGCTTAGAGGGGGACAGGGGCAATCAGCCCCAGCATTTT.

This clone was counted between two and nine times. J is TRBJ1-2 and V is TRBV7-9; D possibly corresponds to TRBD1 (5 bases). Germline CDR1 SEHNR, CDR2 FQNEAQ (reference sequence). V was clipped by 1 base and J by 6 bases, with 9 bases between them. This CDR3 is built from 13 residues. The CDR3 spells CASSLVPGHGYTF. In nucleotides, the CDR3 is TGTGCCAGCAGCTTAGTTCCGGGACATGGCTACACCTTC.

The genes are TRBV28 and TRBJ1-1, with D unresolved. With 5 bases removed from V and 4 bases from J, the gap between germline ends came to 8 bases. The CDR3 is 12 amino acids. Germline assignment: CDR1 MDHEN and CDR2 SYDVKM. The CDR3 reads CASSRLFTEAFF. The CDR3 DNA reads TGTGCCAGCAGTAGACTCTTCACTGAAGCTTTCTTT.

CDR3 sequence: CASSLVFGGGNTDTQYF. CDR3 nucleotides: TGTGCCAGCAGCTTGGTATTCGGCGGGGGAAACACAGATACGCAGTATTTT. The rearrangement links TRBV5-6 to TRBJ2-3, with 7 bases lining up with TRBD2. Germline CDR1 SGHDT, CDR2 YYEEEE. V dropped 0 bases and J dropped 2; count of bases not matched to a gene: 9. The length of the CDR3 is 17 residues.

V and J are TRBV6-5 and TRBJ2-5; D unclear. Trimming took off 5 bases at V and 1 base at J, with 14 bases between the two ends. The CDR3 extends over 15 amino acids. Germline assignment: CDR1 MNHEY and CDR2 SVGAGI. CDR3 sequence reads: CASSARLSSQETQYF. The DNA for the CDR3 is TGTGCCAGCAGTGCGCGACTCTCCTCCCAAGAGACCCAGTACTTC.

The J gene is TRBJ2-5, the V gene TRBV28; D is possibly TRBD1 or TRBD2 (5 bases each). The CDR3 covers 15 residues. Germline CDR1 reads MDHEN; CDR2 reads SYDVKM. V was clipped by 3 bases and J by 6 bases, with 17 bases between them. The CDR3 region is CASSFYGTTGKTQYF. In nucleotides, the CDR3 is TGTGCCAGCAGTTTCTATGGGACCACCGGGAAGACCCAGTACTTC.

The rearrangement links TRBV30 to TRBJ1-4, with a weak D call TRBD1 (5 bases). Germline V gene sequence: CDR1 GTSNPN, CDR2 SVGIG (reference sequence). CDR3 size: 12 residues. V shed 4 bases and J shed 6 bases, with 9 bases lying between them. CDR3 region: CAWNPGDEKLFF. The CDR3 DNA is TGTGCCTGGAACCCGGGGGATGAAAAACTGTTTTTT.

CDR3 nucleotides: TGTGCCAGCACCGCCAAGGGCTACATGAACACTGAAGCTTTCTTT. It translates to CASTAKGYMNTEAFF. This chain links TRBV6-6 with TRBJ1-1; D remains ambiguous. The CDR3 sequence is 15 residues long. V lost 7 bases, J lost 0 bases, and 15 bases lay in between. Germline V lookup: CDR1 MNHNY, CDR2 SVGAGI (reference sequence).

The gene calls are TRBV7-3 and TRBJ1-1; 12 positions agree with TRBD1. Trimming at V came to 1 base and at J to 4 bases, leaving 13 bases not matched to a gene. Germline assignment: CDR1 SGHTA and CDR2 FQGTGA. There are 19 residues in the CDR3. The CDR3 DNA is TGTGCCAGCAGCTTAAGTTTCGGGACAGGGGGCGCTCGGGTCACTGAAGCTTTCTTT. It specifies CASSLSFGTGGARVTEAFF.